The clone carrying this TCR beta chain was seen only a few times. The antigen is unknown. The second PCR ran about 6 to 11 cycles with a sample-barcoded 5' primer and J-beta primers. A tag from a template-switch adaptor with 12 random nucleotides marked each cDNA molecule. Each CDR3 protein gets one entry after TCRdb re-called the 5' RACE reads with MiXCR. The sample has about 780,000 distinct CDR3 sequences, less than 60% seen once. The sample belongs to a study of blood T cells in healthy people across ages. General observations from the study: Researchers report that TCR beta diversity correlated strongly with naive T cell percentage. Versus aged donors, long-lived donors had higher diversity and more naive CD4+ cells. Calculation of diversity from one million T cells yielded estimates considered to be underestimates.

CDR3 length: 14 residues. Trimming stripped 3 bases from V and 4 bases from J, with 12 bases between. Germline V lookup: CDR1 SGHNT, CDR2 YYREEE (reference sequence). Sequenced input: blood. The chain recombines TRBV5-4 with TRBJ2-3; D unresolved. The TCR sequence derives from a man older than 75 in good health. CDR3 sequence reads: CASSSKVGSDTQYF. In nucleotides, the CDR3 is TGTGCCAGCAGCTCCAAAGTGGGATCAGATACGCAGTATTTT. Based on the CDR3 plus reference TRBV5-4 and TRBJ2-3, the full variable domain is ETGVTQSPTHLIKTRGQQVTLRCSSQSGHNTVSWYQQALGQGPQFIFQYYREEENGRGNFPPRFSGLQFPNYSSELNVNALELDDSALYLCASSSKVGSDTQYFGPGTRLTVL.